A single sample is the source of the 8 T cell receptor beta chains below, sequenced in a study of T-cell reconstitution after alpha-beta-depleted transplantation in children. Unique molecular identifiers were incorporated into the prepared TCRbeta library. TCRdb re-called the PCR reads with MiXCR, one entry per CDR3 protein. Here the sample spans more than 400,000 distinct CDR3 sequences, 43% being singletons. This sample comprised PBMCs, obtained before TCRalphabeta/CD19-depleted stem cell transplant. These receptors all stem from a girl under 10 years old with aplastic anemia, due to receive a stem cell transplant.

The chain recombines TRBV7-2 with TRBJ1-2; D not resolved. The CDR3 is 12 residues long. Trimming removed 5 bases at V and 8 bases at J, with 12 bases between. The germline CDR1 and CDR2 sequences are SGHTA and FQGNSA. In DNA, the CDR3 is TGTGCCAGCAGCGCGTGGACTGACGGCTACACCTTC. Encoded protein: CASSAWTDGYTF.

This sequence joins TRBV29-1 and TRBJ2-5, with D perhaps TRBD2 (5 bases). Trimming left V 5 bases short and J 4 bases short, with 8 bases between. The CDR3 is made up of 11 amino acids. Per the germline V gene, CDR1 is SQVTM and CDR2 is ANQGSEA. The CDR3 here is CSVREGETQYF. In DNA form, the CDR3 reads TGCAGCGTTAGAGAGGGAGAGACCCAGTACTTC.

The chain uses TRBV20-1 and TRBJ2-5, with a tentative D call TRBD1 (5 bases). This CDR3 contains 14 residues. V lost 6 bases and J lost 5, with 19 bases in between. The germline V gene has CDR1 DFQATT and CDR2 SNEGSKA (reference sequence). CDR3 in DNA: TGCAGTGCCCCCGTCCGAAGGGGCGCGGAGACCCAGTACTTC. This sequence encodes CSAPVRRGAETQYF.

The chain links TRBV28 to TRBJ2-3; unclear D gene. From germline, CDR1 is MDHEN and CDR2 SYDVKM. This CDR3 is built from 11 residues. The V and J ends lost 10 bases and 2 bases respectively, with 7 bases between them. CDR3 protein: CATESTDTQYF. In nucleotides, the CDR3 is TGTGCCACCGAGTCCACAGATACGCAGTATTTT. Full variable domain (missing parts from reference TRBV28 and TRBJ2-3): DVKVTQSSRYLVKRTGEKVFLECVQDMDHENMFWYRQDPGLGLRLIYFSYDVKMKEKGDIPEGYSVSREKKERFSLILESASTNQTSMYLCATESTDTQYFGPGTRLTVL.

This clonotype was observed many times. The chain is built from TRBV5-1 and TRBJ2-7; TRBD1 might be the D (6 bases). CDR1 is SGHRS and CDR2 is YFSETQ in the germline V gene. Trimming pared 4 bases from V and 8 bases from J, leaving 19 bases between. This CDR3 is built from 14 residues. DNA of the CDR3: TGCGCCAGCAGCACTCAACAGGGTGTGCAGAAGCAGTACTTC. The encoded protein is CASSTQQGVQKQYF.

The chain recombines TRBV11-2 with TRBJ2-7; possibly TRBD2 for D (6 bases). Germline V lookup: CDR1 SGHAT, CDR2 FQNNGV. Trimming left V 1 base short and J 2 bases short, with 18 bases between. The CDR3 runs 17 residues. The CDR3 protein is CASSLGSSGVDAYEQYF. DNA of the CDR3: TGTGCCAGCAGCTTAGGATCCTCGGGAGTAGACGCCTACGAGCAGTACTTC.

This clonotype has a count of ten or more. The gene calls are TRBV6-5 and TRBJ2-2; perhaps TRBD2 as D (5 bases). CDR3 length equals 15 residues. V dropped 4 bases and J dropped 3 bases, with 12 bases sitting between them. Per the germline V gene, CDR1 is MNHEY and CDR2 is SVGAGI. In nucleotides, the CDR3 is TGTGCCAGCAGTTTCGGAGTCGGGGACACCGGGGAGCTGTTTTTT. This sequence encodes CASSFGVGDTGELFF.

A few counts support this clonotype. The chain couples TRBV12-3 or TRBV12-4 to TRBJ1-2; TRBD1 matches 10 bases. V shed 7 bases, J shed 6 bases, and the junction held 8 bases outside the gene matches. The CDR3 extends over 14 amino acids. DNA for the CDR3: TGTGCCAGCACCCTCCGGGGGACAGGGGATGGCTACACCTTC. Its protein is CASTLRGTGDGYTF.